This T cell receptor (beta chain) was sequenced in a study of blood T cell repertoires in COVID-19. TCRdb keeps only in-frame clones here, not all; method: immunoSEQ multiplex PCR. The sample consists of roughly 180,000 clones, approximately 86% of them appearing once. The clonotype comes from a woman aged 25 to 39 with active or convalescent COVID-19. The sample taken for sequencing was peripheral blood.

The CDR3 sequence: CASSPGQTNSPLHF. The CDR3 DNA sequence: TGTGCCAGCAGCCCGGGACAGACAAATTCACCCCTCCACTTT. The rearrangement joins TRBV6-5 to TRBJ1-6; 7 bases line up with TRBD1. V gave up 6 bases and J gave up 7 bases; unmatched junction bases: 6. CDR1 and CDR2 (germline): MNHEY, SVGAGI. CDR3 length equals 14 residues.